Following are 26 T cell receptor beta chains from one sample sequenced in a study of blood T cell repertoires in COVID-19. Assay: immunoSEQ multiplex PCR; the TCRdb copy retains only in-frame clones and omits some. Of tens of thousands of clones listed, approximately 80% are singletons. The sequenced sample was peripheral blood. These receptors were taken from a human donor in a cohort sampled during active COVID-19.

V is TRBV15 and J is TRBJ1-1, with D possibly matching TRBD1 (5 bases). Germline CDR1 and CDR2: LNHNV and YYDKDF (reference sequence). The CDR3 is made up of 15 amino acids. The germline V and J ends were trimmed by 1 base and 4 bases, with 13 bases remaining between them. The CDR3 here is CATSRGQGLSTEAFF. In nucleotides, the CDR3 is TGTGCCACCAGCAGAGGCCAGGGTCTATCCACTGAAGCTTTCTTT.

J is TRBJ2-7 and V is TRBV18; 10 bases map to TRBD1. The germline CDR1 and CDR2 sequences are KGHSH and LQKENI. The CDR3 runs 13 residues. V shed 5 bases and J 9 bases; nucleotides not matched to a gene: 7. CDR3 in DNA: TGTGCCAGCTCAAAGGGGACAGGGGAAAGGCAGTACTTC. As protein: CASSKGTGERQYF.

The V and J genes are TRBV11-3 and TRBJ2-3; 7 bases map to TRBD2. CDR1 and CDR2 from the germline V gene are SGHNT and YENEEA. The V segment lost 1 base and the J segment 3 bases; nucleotides outside the gene matches: 13. This CDR3 is 18 amino acids long. CDR3 nucleotides: TGTGCCAGCAGCTTAGGATCCCAGCGGGGAGGGCGTACAGATACGCAGTATTTT. Translating gives CASSLGSQRGGRTDTQYF.

The chain recombines TRBV20-1 with TRBJ2-7; D gene ambiguous. Trimming removed 3 bases from V and 2 bases from J, with 8 bases in between. CDR3 length: 12 residues. CDR1 DFQATT and CDR2 SNEGSKA come from the germline V gene (reference sequence). In nucleotides, the CDR3 is TGCAGTGCTAGTCCAGGCCCCTACGAGCAGTACTTC. Protein: CSASPGPYEQYF.

The CDR3 reads CASMATSGGPSGANVLTF. As DNA, the CDR3 is TGTGCCAGCATGGCCACTAGCGGGGGCCCCTCTGGGGCCAACGTCCTGACTTTC. V and J are TRBV2 and TRBJ2-6; 11 nucleotides line up with TRBD2. The CDR3 sequence is 18 residues long. V lost 7 bases, J lost 0 bases, and 8 bases stayed unmatched. The germline gives CDR1 SNHLY, CDR2 FYNNEI. The full variable domain, with the rest looked up from reference TRBV2 and TRBJ2-6, is EPEVTQTPSHQVTQMGQEVILRCVPISNHLYFYWYRQILGQKVEFLVSFYNNEISEKSEIFDDQFSVERPDGSNFTLKIRSTKLEDSAMYFCASMATSGGPSGANVLTFGAGSRLTVL.

Comments on this clone: The junction does not match germline at one end; this may be a read error. The chain uses TRBV19 and TRBJ2-4; D is unclear. In germline, CDR1 is LNHDA, CDR2 SQIVND (reference sequence). The CDR3 spans 13 residues. The chain's CDR3 is CASSLDQKNIQYF. The CDR3 nucleotides are TGTGCCAGTAGTCTAGACCAAAAAAACATTCAGTACTTC.

The genes are TRBV7-9 and TRBJ2-3; D possibly corresponds to TRBD2 (5 bases). Looked up from germline, CDR1 is SEHNR and CDR2 is FQNEAQ (reference sequence). The CDR3 is 13 residues long. The V end lost 5 bases, the J end lost 6 bases, and 12 bases lay between the germline ends. CDR3: CASSILGLDTQYF. CDR3 DNA sequence: TGTGCCAGCAGCATACTAGGATTGGATACGCAGTATTTT.

This clone was counted between two and nine times. CDR3 in amino acids: CAISHSPYRGPSSYEQYF. DNA of the CDR3: TGTGCCATCAGTCACTCACCCTACAGGGGCCCCAGCTCCTACGAGCAGTACTTC. The chain has TRBV10-3 and TRBJ2-7; 7 bases are a match to TRBD1. The trim removed 5 bases at V and 0 bases at J, leaving 16 bases unmatched. This CDR3 is 18 amino acids long. Germline V gene sequence: CDR1 ENHRY, CDR2 SYGVKD.

The gene calls are TRBV5-1 and TRBJ2-7; 9 bases are a match to TRBD1. CDR3 length: 16 amino acids. Germline V lookup: CDR1 SGHRS, CDR2 YFSETQ. V lost 4 bases and J lost 3; bases outside the gene matches: 11. CDR3 DNA sequence: TGCGCCAGCAGCGAAGAAACCGGGACAGGGTTCTACGAGCAGTACTTC. Translating it yields CASSEETGTGFYEQYF.

The chain has TRBV7-3 and TRBJ1-1, with unresolved D. Germline V lookup: CDR1 SGHTA, CDR2 FQGTGA. With 2 bases removed from V and 1 base from J, the gap between germline ends came to 17 bases. CDR3 size: 17 residues. CDR3 in DNA: TGTGCCAGCAGCTTATCCCCAGGCGACATCTGGAACACTGAAGCTTTCTTT. It encodes CASSLSPGDIWNTEAFF. Full variable domain (outside the CDR3, taken from reference TRBV7-3 and TRBJ1-1): GAGVSQTPSNKVTEKGKYVELRCDPISGHTALYWYRQSLGQGPEFLIYFQGTGAADDSGLPNDRFFAVRPEGSVSTLKIQRTERGDSAVYLCASSLSPGDIWNTEAFFGQGTRLTVV.

The chain is built from TRBV9 and TRBJ2-3; 11 bases line up with TRBD2. The CDR3 is 16 amino acids. Germline CDR1 reads SGDLS; CDR2 reads YYNGEE. Trimming cost V 3 bases and J 1 base; bases outside gene matches: 4. The CDR3 is CASSALAGGGTDTQYF. The CDR3 DNA reads TGTGCCAGCAGCGCTTTAGCGGGGGGGGGCACAGATACGCAGTATTTT.

The chain recombines TRBV5-1 with TRBJ2-4; possibly TRBD1 for D (5 bases). CDR1 SGHRS and CDR2 YFSETQ come from the germline V gene. The V end was cut by 0 bases, the J end by 0 bases, with 13 bases between. This CDR3 spans 17 amino acids. The CDR3 loop reads CASSLAWGSPAKNIQYF. In DNA form, the CDR3 reads TGCGCCAGCAGCTTGGCCTGGGGCAGTCCAGCCAAAAACATTCAGTACTTC.

This chain links TRBV12-5 with TRBJ1-5; 7 nucleotides align to TRBD1. The CDR3 contains 18 residues. Unmatched junction bases numbered 10, after V lost 0 bases and J lost 2 bases. From germline, CDR1 is LGHNT and CDR2 FRNRAP. DNA for the CDR3: TGTGCTAGTGGTTTGGTACGTATAGGGGGCAGGGGCAATCAGCCCCAGCATTTT. Its translation: CASGLVRIGGRGNQPQHF.

This CDR3 is CASSVAGNTEAFF. In nucleotides, the CDR3 is TGTGCCAGCAGCGTAGCGGGGAACACTGAAGCTTTCTTT. The chain couples TRBV9 to TRBJ1-1, with no clear D. Germline lookup yields CDR1 SGDLS and CDR2 YYNGEE. The CDR3 contains 13 residues. Trimming took 0 bases from V and 1 from J, leaving 4 bases between them.

V and J are TRBV5-4 and TRBJ1-6; a weak D match, TRBD1 (5 bases). This CDR3 has 14 amino acids. Germline-derived CDR1 and CDR2 are SGHNT and YYREEE (reference sequence). Between the trimmed V and J ends, which lost 4 bases and 4 bases, there was a span of 9 bases. The CDR3 DNA sequence: TGTGCCAGCAGCATCGACAGATATAATTCACCCCTCCACTTT. It is translated as CASSIDRYNSPLHF.

CDR3 nucleotide sequence: TGCAGTGCTAGTTGGGCCGCTCGAGAGGGATCACCCCTCCACTTT. Translated: CSASWAAREGSPLHF. The genes are TRBV20-1 and TRBJ1-6, with unresolved D. Trimming removed 3 bases from V and 10 bases from J, with 19 bases in between. This CDR3 has 15 residues. CDR1 DFQATT and CDR2 SNEGSKA come from the germline V gene (reference sequence).

The sample holds one count of this clone. J is TRBJ2-1 and V is TRBV7-9; 9 bases match TRBD1. The CDR3 totals 17 residues. Trimming removed 1 base from V and 5 bases from J; junction bases left unmatched: 9. Germline CDR1 is SEHNR and CDR2 is FQNEAQ (reference sequence). CDR3 amino acids: CASSLGAGTGSHNEQFF. The CDR3 region has the DNA TGTGCCAGCAGCTTAGGGGCCGGGACAGGGTCCCACAATGAGCAGTTCTTC.

CDR3 sequence: CASSLLASGGTDEQFF. DNA of the CDR3: TGTGCCAGCAGCTTATTGGCTAGCGGGGGGACGGATGAGCAGTTCTTC. This chain connects TRBV11-1 to TRBJ2-1; 11 nucleotides match TRBD2. The junction had 8 bases not matched to a gene; V was cut back by 2 bases and J by 8 bases. The CDR3 spans 16 residues. Germline CDR1 is SGHAT and CDR2 is FQDESV (reference sequence).

This sequence joins TRBV19 and TRBJ1-3; D is uncertain. The length of the CDR3 is 18 residues. Germline CDR1 LNHDA, CDR2 SQIVND (reference sequence). Trimming shortened V by 3 bases and J by 1 base, and 19 bases separated the two germline ends. In nucleotides, the CDR3 is TGTGCCAGTAGTATGCCGGCCCGGGGATATATTTCTGGAAACACCATATATTTT. Protein product: CASSMPARGYISGNTIYF.

The sample holds a few counts of this clone. The genes are TRBV27 and TRBJ1-1; D may be TRBD1 (6 bases). Germline values: CDR1 MNHEY, CDR2 SMNVEV (reference sequence). This CDR3 is built from 15 residues. Trimming shortened V by 0 bases and J by 4 bases, and 12 bases separated the two germline ends. The CDR3 DNA sequence: TGTGCCAGCAGTTTATCGTATCTAGGGGGCACTGAAGCTTTCTTT. Its protein product is CASSLSYLGGTEAFF.

This clone was seen a handful of times. Within the sample, other DNA sequences also encode this same CDR3. The chain is built from TRBV6-2 or TRBV6-3 and TRBJ2-1, with TRBD1 identical over 9 bases. Germline values: CDR1 MNHEY, CDR2 SVGEGT. After removal of 4 bases from V and 7 bases from J, the junction contained 8 bases not matched to a gene. The CDR3 spans 15 residues. The DNA for the CDR3 is TGTGCCAGCAGTTTAACAGGGGGCGCCGGGAATGAGCAGTTCTTC. Translation: CASSLTGGAGNEQFF.

The CDR3 nucleotides are TGTGCCTGGCTCGACAGGGCCGGGGAGCTGTTTTTT. Protein: CAWLDRAGELFF. This chain uses TRBV30 with TRBJ2-2, with 7 bases that match TRBD1. The V segment lost 5 bases and the J segment 6 bases; nucleotides outside the gene matches: 3. The length of the CDR3 is 12 residues. The V gene's germline CDR1 is GTSNPN and CDR2 SVGIG (reference sequence). Drawing the rest from reference TRBV30 and TRBJ2-2, the complete variable domain is SQTIHQWPATLVQPVGSPLSLECTVEGTSNPNLYWYRQAAGRGLQLLFYSVGIGQISSEVPQNLSASRPQDRQFILSSKKLLLSDSGFYLCAWLDRAGELFFGEGSRLTVL.

The chain couples TRBV5-4 to TRBJ1-2; D gene ambiguous. CDR1 and CDR2 (germline): SGHNT, YYREEE (reference sequence). Between the trimmed V and J ends, which lost 1 base and 3 bases, there was a span of 7 bases. This CDR3 is 13 amino acids long. CDR3 in amino acids: CASSLSGDYGYTF. For the CDR3, the DNA is TGTGCCAGCAGCTTGTCCGGGGACTATGGCTACACCTTC.

The chain combines TRBV19 with TRBJ1-2, with 9 nucleotides matching TRBD1. The CDR3 is made up of 15 amino acids. The germline V gene encodes CDR1 LNHDA and CDR2 SQIVND (reference sequence). Losses at the gene ends were 7 bases for V and 4 bases for J; bases not matched to a gene: 10. CDR3 region: CASIPTGGYGYGYTF. The CDR3 DNA sequence: TGTGCCAGTATTCCGACAGGGGGGTACGGCTATGGCTACACCTTC.

The chain recombines TRBV27 with TRBJ1-1; no clear D gene. Germline V gene sequence: CDR1 MNHEY, CDR2 SMNVEV (reference sequence). The CDR3 loop spans 14 amino acids. Trimming stripped 5 bases from V and 6 bases from J, with 16 bases between. CDR3 sequence (DNA): TGTGCCAGCAGTCGCTCAAATGGGAGGTCTGAAGCTTTCTTT. Its translation: CASSRSNGRSEAFF.

V is TRBV5-8 and J is TRBJ2-5, with 7 bases fitting TRBD1. Germline trimming cut 4 bases from V and 2 bases from J; bases unmatched to any gene: 2. Germline CDR1 and CDR2: SGHTS and YDEGEE. The CDR3 is 13 residues long. In DNA, the CDR3 is TGTGCCAGCAGCCGGGGACAGCAAGAGACCCAGTACTTC. Translating it yields CASSRGQQETQYF.